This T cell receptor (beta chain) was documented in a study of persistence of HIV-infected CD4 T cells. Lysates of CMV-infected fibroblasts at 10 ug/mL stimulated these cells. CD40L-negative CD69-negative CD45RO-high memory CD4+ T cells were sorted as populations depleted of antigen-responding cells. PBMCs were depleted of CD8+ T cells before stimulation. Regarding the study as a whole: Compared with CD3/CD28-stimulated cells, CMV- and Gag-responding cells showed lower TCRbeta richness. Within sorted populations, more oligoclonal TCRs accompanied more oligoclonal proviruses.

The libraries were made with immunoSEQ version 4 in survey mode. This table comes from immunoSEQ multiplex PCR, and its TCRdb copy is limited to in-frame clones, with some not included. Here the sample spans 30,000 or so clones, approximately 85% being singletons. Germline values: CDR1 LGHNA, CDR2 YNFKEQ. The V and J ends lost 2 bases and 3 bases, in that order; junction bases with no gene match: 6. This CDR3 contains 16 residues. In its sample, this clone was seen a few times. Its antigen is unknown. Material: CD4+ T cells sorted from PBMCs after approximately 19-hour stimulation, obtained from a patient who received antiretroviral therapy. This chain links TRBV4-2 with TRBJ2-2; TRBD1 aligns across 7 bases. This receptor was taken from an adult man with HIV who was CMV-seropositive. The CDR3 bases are TGTGCCAGCAGCCAAACAGGGGCCCCGGACACCGGGGAGCTGTTTTTT. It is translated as CASSQTGAPDTGELFF.